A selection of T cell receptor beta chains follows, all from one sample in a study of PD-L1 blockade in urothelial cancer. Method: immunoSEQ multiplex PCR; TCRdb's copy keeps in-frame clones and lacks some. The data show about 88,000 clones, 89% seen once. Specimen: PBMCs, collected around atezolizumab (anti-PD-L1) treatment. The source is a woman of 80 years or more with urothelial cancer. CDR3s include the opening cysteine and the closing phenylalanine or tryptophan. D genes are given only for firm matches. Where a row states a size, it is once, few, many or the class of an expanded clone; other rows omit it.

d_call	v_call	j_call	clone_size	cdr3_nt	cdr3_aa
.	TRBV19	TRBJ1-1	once	TGTGCCAGTAGTGAGGCGGCCAACACTGAAGCTTTCTTT	CASSEAANTEAFF
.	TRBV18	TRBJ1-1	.	TGTGCCAGCTCACCATGGGCCGGACGGGGCACTGAAGCTTTCTTT	CASSPWAGRGTEAFF
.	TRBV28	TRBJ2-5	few	TGTGCCAGCAGTTTGTCGGGATTTATCCAGACCCAGTACTTC	CASSLSGFIQTQYF
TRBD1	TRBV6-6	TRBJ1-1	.	TGTGCCAGCAGTGGGACAGGGAGTAGCACTGAAGCTTTCTTT	CASSGTGSSTEAFF
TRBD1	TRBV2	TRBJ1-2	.	TGTGCCAGCAGTGGGCCGGGACAGGGGGCTCGTGGCTACACCTTC	CASSGPGQGARGYTF
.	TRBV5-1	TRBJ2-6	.	TGCGCCAGCAGGGCCCTAGCCTCTGGGGCCAACGTCCTGACTTTC	CASRALASGANVLTF
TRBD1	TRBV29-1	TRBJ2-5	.	TGCAGCGTCCGGACAGGACTCCAAGAGACCCAGTACTTC	CSVRTGLQETQYF
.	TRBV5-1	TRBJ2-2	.	TGCGCCAGCAGCTTGGAGTCGGCCGGGGAGCTGTTTTTT	CASSLESAGELFF
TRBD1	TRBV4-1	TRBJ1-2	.	TGCGCCAGCAGCCAAGATCCAAGGACAGGGAGGAAAGGCTACACCTTC	CASSQDPRTGRKGYTF
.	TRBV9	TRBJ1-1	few	TGTGCCAGCAGCGTACTAGGGAACACTGAAGCTTTCTTT	CASSVLGNTEAFF
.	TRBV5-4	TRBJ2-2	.	TGTGCCAGCAGCTTGGGAGCCGGCGGGGAGCTGTTTTTT	CASSLGAGGELFF
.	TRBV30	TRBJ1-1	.	TGTGCCTGGACCAGATCGGGTACAAACACTGAAGCTTTCTTT	CAWTRSGTNTEAFF
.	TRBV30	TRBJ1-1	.	TGTGCCTGGGCAGGTATGACTGAAGCTTTCTTT	CAWAGMTEAFF
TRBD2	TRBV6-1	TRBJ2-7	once	TGTGCCAGCAGTGCTAAGACTAGCGGGATCCGACACGAGCAGTACTTC	CASSAKTSGIRHEQYF
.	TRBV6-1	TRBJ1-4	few	TGTGCCAGCAGTGAAAACAGGGAAGGAAAACTGTTTTTT	CASSENREGKLFF
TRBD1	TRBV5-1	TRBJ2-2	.	TGCGCCAGCGAGAAGACAGGGGCGAACACCGGGGAGCTGTTTTTT	CASEKTGANTGELFF
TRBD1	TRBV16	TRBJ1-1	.	TGTGCCAGCAGCCGCGAAGACAGGGGCACTGAAGCTTTCTTT	CASSREDRGTEAFF
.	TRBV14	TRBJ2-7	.	TGTGCCAGCAGCCAAGTGGGAGGGACAAGCTCCGAGCAGTACTTC	CASSQVGGTSSEQYF
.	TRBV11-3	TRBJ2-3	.	TGTGCCAGCAGCTTAGCCAGGGAAACAGATACGCAGTATTTT	CASSLARETDTQYF
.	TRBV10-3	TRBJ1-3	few	TGTGCCCTTCGGCGGGGTACTGGAAACACCATATATTTT	CALRRGTGNTIYF
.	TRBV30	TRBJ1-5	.	TGTGCCTGGACAAAACCGGGCAATCAGCCCCAGCATTTT	CAWTKPGNQPQHF
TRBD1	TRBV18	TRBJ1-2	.	TGTGCCAGCTCACCATCGACAGGGGGGGAGTATGGCTACACCTTC	CASSPSTGGEYGYTF
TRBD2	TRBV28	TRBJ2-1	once	TGTGCCAGCAGTTCCCCAAGCGGGAGAGGGTATGAGCAGTTCTTC	CASSSPSGRGYEQFF
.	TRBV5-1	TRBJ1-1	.	TGCGCCAGCAGCTTGGTTGGCAGGGAGAACACTGAAGCTTTCTTT	CASSLVGRENTEAFF
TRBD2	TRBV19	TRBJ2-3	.	TGTGCCAGTAGTCAAGGACTAGCTACGCAGTATTTT	CASSQGLATQYF
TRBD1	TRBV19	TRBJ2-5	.	TGTGCCAGTAGCTCAGGACAGGAACAAGAGACCCAGTACTTC	CASSSGQEQETQYF
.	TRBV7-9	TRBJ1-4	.	TGTGCCAGCAGCTTAGACAGGGTGGAGGAAAAACTGTTTTTT	CASSLDRVEEKLFF
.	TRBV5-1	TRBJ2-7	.	TGCGCCAGCAGCTTGGGTCAGGGGGGTCCCTACGAGCAGTACTTC	CASSLGQGGPYEQYF
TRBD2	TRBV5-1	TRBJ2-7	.	TGCGCCAGCAGCCCCGGGACTAGCGGCGACGAGCAGTACTTC	CASSPGTSGDEQYF
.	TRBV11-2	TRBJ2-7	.	TGTGCCAGCAGCTTTAGTCGATTCTCCTACGAGCAGTACTTC	CASSFSRFSYEQYF
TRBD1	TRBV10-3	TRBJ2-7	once	TGTGCCATCAGTAACCCGACAGGGCCAGGCGAGCAGTACTTC	CAISNPTGPGEQYF
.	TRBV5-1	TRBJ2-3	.	TGCGCCAGCAGCTTGGCTCGGACAGATACGCAGTATTTT	CASSLARTDTQYF
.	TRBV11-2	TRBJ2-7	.	TGTGCCAGCAGGGAGGGCCACGAGCAGTACTTC	CASREGHEQYF
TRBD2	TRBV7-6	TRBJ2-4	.	TGTGCCAGCAGCACTCGGGGGGGGGTATCAAACATTCAGTACTTC	CASSTRGGVSNIQYF
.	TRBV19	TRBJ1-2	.	TGTGCCAGTAGTCTCCAGGGTCTGTCTTGCACCTTC	CASSLQGLSCTF
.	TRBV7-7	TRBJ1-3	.	TGTGCCAGCAGCCCGCACGACAGCTCTGGAAACACCATATATTTT	CASSPHDSSGNTIYF
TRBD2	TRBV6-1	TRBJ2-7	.	TGTGCCAGCAGTGAGTTAAGCGGGAGAGGTTTTTACGAGCAGTACTTC	CASSELSGRGFYEQYF
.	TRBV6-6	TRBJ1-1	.	TGTGCCAGCAGCGGGGTGAGAGGGGGATCCACTGAAGCTTTCTTT	CASSGVRGGSTEAFF
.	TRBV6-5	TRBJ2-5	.	TGTGCCAGCAGTTACAAAGGGGGAGGGGTTTACTTC	CASSYKGGGVYF
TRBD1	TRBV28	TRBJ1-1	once	TGTGCCAGCAGTTTATCAGGGGGAATCATGAACACTGAAGCTTTCTTT	CASSLSGGIMNTEAFF
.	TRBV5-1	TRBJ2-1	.	TGCGCCAGCAGCCCCGGAAATGGGGCAGGGGGGTTAGTAAATGAGCAGTTCTTC	CASSPGNGAGGLVNEQFF
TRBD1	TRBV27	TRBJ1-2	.	TGTGCCAGCAGCCACCTCAGACAGGGACCATCCTACACCTTC	CASSHLRQGPSYTF